This TCR beta chain was captured by sequencing in a study of graft-versus-host responses after intestinal transplantation. Profiling relied on immunoSEQ multiplex PCR, and the TCRdb table lists in-frame clones only, not all of them. Among 100,000 or so clones, roughly 87% were seen once, and the ten largest hold roughly 1%. Trimming removed 6 bases from V and 3 bases from J; junction bases left unmatched: 2. In germline, CDR1 is MNHEY, CDR2 SVGAGI. The CDR3 is made up of 13 amino acids. Notes on this clone: Its cognate antigen is unknown.

Sequenced material: unstimulated CD4+ T cells sorted from spleen or lymph node cells, taken before transplant. This TCR came from a human donor who was the organ donor for an intestinal transplant. V usage is TRBV6-5 and J usage is TRBJ1-5; 7 bases are shared with TRBD1. DNA for the CDR3: TGTGCCAGCAGGGGACAGTTCAATCAGCCCCAGCATTTT. It encodes CASRGQFNQPQHF.